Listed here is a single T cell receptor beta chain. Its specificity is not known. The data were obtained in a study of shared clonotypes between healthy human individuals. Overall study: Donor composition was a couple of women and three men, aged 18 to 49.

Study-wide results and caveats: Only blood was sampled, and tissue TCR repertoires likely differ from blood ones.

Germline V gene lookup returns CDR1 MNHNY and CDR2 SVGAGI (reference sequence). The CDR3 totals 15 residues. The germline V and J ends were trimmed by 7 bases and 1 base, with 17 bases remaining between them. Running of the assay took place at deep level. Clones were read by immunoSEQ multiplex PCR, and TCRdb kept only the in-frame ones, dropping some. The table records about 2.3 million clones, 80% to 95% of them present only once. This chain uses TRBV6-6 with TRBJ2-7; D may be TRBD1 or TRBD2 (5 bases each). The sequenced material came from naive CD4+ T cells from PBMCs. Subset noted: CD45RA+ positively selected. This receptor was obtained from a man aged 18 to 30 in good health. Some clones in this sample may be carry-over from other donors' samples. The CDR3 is CASIPWDGPSYEQYF. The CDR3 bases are TGTGCCAGCATCCCATGGGACGGACCTTCCTACGAGCAGTACTTC.